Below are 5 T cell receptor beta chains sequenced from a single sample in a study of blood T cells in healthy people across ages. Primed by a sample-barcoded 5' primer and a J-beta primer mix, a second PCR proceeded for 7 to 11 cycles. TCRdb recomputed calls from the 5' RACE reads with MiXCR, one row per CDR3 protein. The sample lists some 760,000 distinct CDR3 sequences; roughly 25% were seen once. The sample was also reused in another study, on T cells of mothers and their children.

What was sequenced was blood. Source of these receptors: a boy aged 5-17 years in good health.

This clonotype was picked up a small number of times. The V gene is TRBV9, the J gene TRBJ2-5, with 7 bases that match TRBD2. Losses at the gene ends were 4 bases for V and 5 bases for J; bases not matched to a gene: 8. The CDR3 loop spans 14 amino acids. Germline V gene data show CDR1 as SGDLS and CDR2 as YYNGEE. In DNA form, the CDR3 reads TGTGCCAGCAGCACAGGACTAGGAGGGGAGACCCAGTACTTC. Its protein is CASSTGLGGETQYF. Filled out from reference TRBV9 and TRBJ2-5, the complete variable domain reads DSGVTQTPKHLITATGQRVTLRCSPRSGDLSVYWYQQSLDQGLQFLIQYYNGEERAKGNILERFSAQQFPDLHSELNLSSLELGDSALYFCASSTGLGGETQYFGPGTRLLVL.

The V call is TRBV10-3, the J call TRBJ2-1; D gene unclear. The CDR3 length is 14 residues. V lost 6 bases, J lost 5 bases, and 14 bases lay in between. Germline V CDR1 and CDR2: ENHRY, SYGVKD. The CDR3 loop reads CAISGSRLNNEQFF. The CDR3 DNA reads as TGTGCCATCAGCGGAAGTCGCCTAAACAATGAGCAGTTCTTC.

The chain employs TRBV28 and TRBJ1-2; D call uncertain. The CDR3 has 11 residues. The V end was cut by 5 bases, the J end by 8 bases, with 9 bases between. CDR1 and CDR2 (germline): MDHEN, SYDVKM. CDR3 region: CASSPRDGYTF. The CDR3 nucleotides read TGTGCCAGCAGTCCCCGTGACGGCTACACCTTC.

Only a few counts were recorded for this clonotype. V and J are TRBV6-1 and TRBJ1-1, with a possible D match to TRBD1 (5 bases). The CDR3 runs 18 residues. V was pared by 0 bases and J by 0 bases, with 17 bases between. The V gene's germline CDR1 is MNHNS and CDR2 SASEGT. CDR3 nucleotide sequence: TGTGCCAGCAGTGAAGCGGGGGACTCAATCACCATGAACACTGAAGCTTTCTTT. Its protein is CASSEAGDSITMNTEAFF.

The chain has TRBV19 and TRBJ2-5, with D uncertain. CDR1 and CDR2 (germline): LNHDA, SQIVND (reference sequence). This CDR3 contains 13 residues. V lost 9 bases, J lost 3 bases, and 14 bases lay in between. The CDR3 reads CARVLCGKETQYF. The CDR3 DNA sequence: TGTGCCAGGGTTCTTTGCGGAAAAGAGACCCAGTACTTC.